The text below deals with one T cell receptor beta chain. Its matching antigen is unknown. A template switching step contributed a universal primer site, while unique molecular identifiers were present in the cDNA. TCRdb independently ran MiXCR on the 5' RACE reads; one entry per CDR3 protein. This repertoire shows 1.5 million to 2 million distinct CDR3 sequences, less than 40% found once; its top ten account for less than 0.35%. The CDR3 is 13 amino acids. V lost 1 base and J lost 10, with 13 bases in between. The data were taken from a study of identical twins. Study conclusions and caveats: It was possible that invariant MAIT and iNKT cells partly confounded the zero-insertion analyses. In cord blood, abundant beta clonotypes had fewer insertions; memory showed no trend. With beta out-of-frame sequences, excess sharing by twins was weaker.

This sequence originates from a newborn girl in good health. V usage is TRBV12-3 or TRBV12-4 and J usage is TRBJ1-1; no firm D call. The sequencing sample was made of cord blood. CDR3 coding DNA: TGTGCCAGCAGTTTAGGATCGGGCGGGCGAGCTTTCTTT. Amino acids: CASSLGSGGRAFF.